This TCR beta chain appears in the sequencing data of a study of blood T cell repertoires in COVID-19. Study-level information: Acute-phase and convalescent COVID-19 samples originated in the United States, Italy and Spain. Nucleic acid was either cDNA or gDNA, and it came from T cells, B-cell-depleted T cells, or PBMCs.

Study processing details: The assay estimated nucleated cells by amplifying reference gene primers. Some clones are missing from TCRdb's copy, which holds only in-frame ones; the method was immunoSEQ multiplex PCR. D and trimming were read from the DNA, whereas the V and J calls and clone size are those reported in that table. The sample includes 300,000 to 400,000 clones, approximately 89% of them seen just once. CDR3 length equals 16 residues. CDR1 is SGHDN and CDR2 is FVKESK in the germline V gene. The V and J ends lost 0 bases and 5 bases, in that order; junction bases with no gene match: 4. Sequenced: peripheral blood. V gene TRBV14 combines with J gene TRBJ2-2; 9 bases are shared with TRBD1. This TCR came from a woman between 18 and 29 years old who had recovered from COVID-19. Here the CDR3 DNA reads TGTGCCAGCAGCCAAGAGCACAGGGGGCAGACCGGGGAGCTGTTTTTT. Residues: CASSQEHRGQTGELFF.